In its sample, the clone carrying this TCR beta chain was seen many times. The data are from a study of regulatory T cells in long-lasting Graves disease. According to the study, TCR beta libraries were built with iRepertoire HTBI primers and CDR3-region Arm-PCR. Each CDR3 protein is one row after TCRdb ran MiXCR on the multiplex PCR reads. The table includes hundreds of thousands of distinct CDR3 sequences, 16% detected once. The time point here: newly diagnosed GD, antithyroid drugs for less than 3 months. PBMC-extracted RNA yielded the TCR library. V dropped 5 bases and J dropped 6; count of bases not matched to a gene: 12. The germline V gene has CDR1 SNHLY and CDR2 FYNNEI. The CDR3 contains 15 residues. These data were also filed under a second study, of T cells in Graves' hyperthyroidism and ophthalmopathy.

The J gene is TRBJ2-7, the V gene TRBV2; 8 bases map to TRBD2. The source was peripheral blood mononuclear cells (PBMCs), collected at new diagnosis, from a patient treated with antithyroid drugs. This TCR came from a woman in her 30s with Graves disease. The DNA for the CDR3 is TGTGCCAGCAGTTTCCGCGGTAGCGGGATATTCGAGCAGTACTTC. Translated: CASSFRGSGIFEQYF.